What follows are 23 T cell receptor beta chains derived from one specimen sequenced in a study of blood T cell repertoires in COVID-19. Some clones are missing from TCRdb's copy, which holds only in-frame ones; the method was immunoSEQ multiplex PCR. The table has 200,000 to 300,000 clones, approximately 90% seen once. Sequenced: PBMCs or T cells enriched from blood (not recorded which). These TCRs come from a woman aged 25-40 years with acute COVID-19.

The V call is TRBV7-9, the J call TRBJ1-2; 8 bases are a match to TRBD1. CDR1 and CDR2 from the germline V gene are SEHNR and FQNEAQ (reference sequence). V shed 4 bases and J 7 bases; nucleotides not matched to a gene: 5. The CDR3 sequence is 13 residues long. The DNA for the CDR3 is TGTGCCAGCAGCTCCGGGACAGGCTCTGGCTACACCTTC. It specifies CASSSGTGSGYTF. Full variable domain (rest looked up from reference TRBV7-9 and TRBJ1-2): DTGVSQNPRHKITKRGQNVTFRCDPISEHNRLYWYRQTLGQGPEFLTYFQNEAQLEKSRLLSDRFSAERPKGSFSTLEIQRTEQGDSAMYLCASSSGTGSGYTFGSGTRLTVV.

This rearrangement joins TRBV5-1 to TRBJ1-2; perhaps TRBD1 as D (6 bases). Trimming removed 1 base at V and 13 bases at J, with 29 bases between. The CDR3 consists of 17 residues. Germline assignment: CDR1 SGHRS and CDR2 YFSETQ. The CDR3 sequence: CASSLTPGVWTAGFRTF. The DNA of the CDR3 is TGCGCCAGCAGCTTGACCCCTGGGGTTTGGACAGCCGGGTTTCGCACCTTC.

The chain couples TRBV5-4 to TRBJ2-5, with D possibly matching TRBD1 (5 bases). Germline V gene sequence: CDR1 SGHNT, CDR2 YYREEE (reference sequence). The CDR3 has 13 amino acids. Trimming shortened V by 4 bases and J by 4 bases, and 11 bases separated the two germline ends. The CDR3: CASSAQGIETQYF. Here the CDR3 DNA reads TGTGCCAGCAGCGCCCAGGGAATAGAGACCCAGTACTTC.

The genes are TRBV5-6 and TRBJ2-2; 8 bases map to TRBD2. Per germline, CDR1 SGHDT and CDR2 YYEEEE. The trim removed 4 bases at V and 0 bases at J, leaving 14 bases unmatched. This CDR3 is built from 19 residues. Here the CDR3 DNA reads TGTGCCAGCAGCCAGGGACTAGGCCCACCCCGCTCGAACACCGGGGAGCTGTTTTTT. It is translated as CASSQGLGPPRSNTGELFF.

The chain recombines TRBV27 with TRBJ1-5, with a tentative D call TRBD1 (5 bases). V lost 1 base and J lost 9, with 19 bases in between. Germline lookup yields CDR1 MNHEY and CDR2 SMNVEV (reference sequence). The CDR3 loop spans 16 amino acids. The CDR3 DNA reads as TGTGCCAGCAGTTTATGGGGTTTCGCGTCGACAGTGCCCCAGCATTTT. This sequence encodes CASSLWGFASTVPQHF.

This chain's CDR3 is CASSLGQGRQPQHF. CDR3 bases: TGTGCCAGCAGCTTGGGACAGGGGCGGCAGCCCCAGCATTTT. The chain joins TRBV5-6 to TRBJ1-5; 8 bases fit TRBD1. Germline V lookup: CDR1 SGHDT, CDR2 YYEEEE. The J segment lost 7 bases and the V segment lost 0 bases, leaving 3 bases of the junction unmatched. This CDR3 is 14 amino acids long.

V is TRBV6-5 and J is TRBJ1-1, with 11 positions matching TRBD1. Germline CDR1 MNHEY, CDR2 SVGAGI. The V and J ends lost 5 bases and 5 bases, in that order; junction bases with no gene match: 7. The CDR3 contains 15 residues. The CDR3 DNA reads as TGTGCCAGCAGTAGGACAGGGGGCTGGGATACTGAAGCTTTCTTT. Amino acid sequence: CASSRTGGWDTEAFF.

The CDR3: CASRPGQGGIVFF. CDR3 DNA: TGTGCCAGCAGACCGGGACAGGGGGGTATAGTGTTTTTT. The chain recombines TRBV12-3 or TRBV12-4 with TRBJ1-4, with 11 nucleotides matching TRBD1. There are 13 residues in the CDR3. The J segment lost 15 bases and the V segment lost 6 bases, leaving 9 bases of the junction unmatched.

This rearrangement joins TRBV4-2 to TRBJ1-2; 9 bases fit TRBD1. The CDR3 spans 16 residues. V lost 5 bases to trimming and J lost 2 bases; unmatched junction nucleotides: 9. Germline V gene lookup returns CDR1 LGHNA and CDR2 YNFKEQ. The CDR3 DNA reads as TGTGCCAGCAGCTCAGCCGGGACAGGGAGGAACTATGGCTACACCTTC. Translated: CASSSAGTGRNYGYTF.

The chain combines TRBV7-9 with TRBJ2-3, with 9 bases lining up with TRBD2. The germline gives CDR1 SEHNR, CDR2 FQNEAQ (reference sequence). V trimming: 5 bases; J trimming: 0 bases; junction bases outside the gene matches: 15. The CDR3 has 19 amino acids. CDR3 sequence: CASSPTRSGGTLSTDTQYF. The CDR3, as DNA: TGTGCCAGCAGCCCGACGAGGAGCGGGGGGACCCTGAGCACAGATACGCAGTATTTT.

A word on this clone: Distinct nucleotide sequences in the sample also encode this CDR3. J is TRBJ1-1 and V is TRBV5-1; 8 nucleotides match TRBD1. CDR3 length equals 14 residues. Germline V gene sequence: CDR1 SGHRS, CDR2 YFSETQ. The J segment lost 4 bases and the V segment lost 0 bases, leaving 2 bases of the junction unmatched. The DNA of the CDR3 is TGCGCCAGCAGCTTGGGACAGGGGTCCACTGAAGCTTTCTTT. It is translated as CASSLGQGSTEAFF.

The CDR3 DNA is TGTGCCAGCAGCTCTGTAGCGGGAGACGAGACAGATACGCAGTATTTT. This translates into CASSSVAGDETDTQYF. This chain joins TRBV11-2 and TRBJ2-3; TRBD2 matches 9 bases. The V and J ends lost 4 bases and 3 bases, in that order; junction bases with no gene match: 8. The CDR3 contains 16 residues. Germline CDR1 SGHAT, CDR2 FQNNGV.

This clone showed up just once. Here the CDR3 reads CASSEEGRGGQPQHF. The DNA for the CDR3 is TGTGCCAGCAGTGAAGAGGGTAGAGGGGGCCAGCCCCAGCATTTT. The rearrangement joins TRBV2 to TRBJ1-5; the match to TRBD1 covers 7 bases. CDR1 is SNHLY and CDR2 is FYNNEI in the germline V gene. CDR3 length: 15 residues. V lost 1 base and J lost 7; bases outside the gene matches: 7. Looking up the rest from reference TRBV2 and TRBJ1-5 gives the full variable domain: EPEVTQTPSHQVTQMGQEVILRCVPISNHLYFYWYRQILGQKVEFLVSFYNNEISEKSEIFDDQFSVERPDGSNFTLKIRSTKLEDSAMYFCASSEEGRGGQPQHFGDGTRLSIL.

V gene TRBV5-1 combines with J gene TRBJ2-2; D unclear. The CDR3 loop spans 14 amino acids. The germline V and J ends were trimmed by 4 bases and 1 base, with 8 bases remaining between them. The germline gives CDR1 SGHRS, CDR2 YFSETQ. The CDR3 sequence: CASSPALNTGELFF. DNA of the CDR3: TGCGCCAGCAGCCCAGCGTTGAACACCGGGGAGCTGTTTTTT.

The rearrangement uses TRBV12-3 or TRBV12-4 and TRBJ2-7; D unclear. V lost 4 bases and J lost 3, with 4 bases in between. This CDR3 has 11 amino acids. CDR3 sequence: CASSSYYEQYF. CDR3 DNA: TGTGCCAGCAGTTCTTACTACGAGCAGTACTTC.

The CDR3 protein is CASSQGTDTYEQYF. The CDR3 DNA is TGCGCCAGCAGCCAAGGGACAGACACCTACGAGCAGTACTTC. The J gene is TRBJ2-7, the V gene TRBV4-1; perhaps TRBD1 as D (6 bases). The CDR3 length is 14 residues. V lost 1 base and J 2 bases, leaving 9 bases between the germline ends. Germline V CDR1 and CDR2: MGHRA, YSYEKL.

This chain connects TRBV9 to TRBJ1-1; TRBD1 matches 9 bases. Germline CDR1 SGDLS, CDR2 YYNGEE. CDR3 length: 14 residues. Losses at the gene ends were 4 bases for V and 5 bases for J; bases not matched to a gene: 6. The CDR3 DNA reads as TGTGCCAGCAGCACCTTGACAGGGGGGACTGAAGCTTTCTTT. Its translation: CASSTLTGGTEAFF. The variable domain in full, completed from reference TRBV9 and TRBJ1-1, reads DSGVTQTPKHLITATGQRVTLRCSPRSGDLSVYWYQQSLDQGLQFLIQYYNGEERAKGNILERFSAQQFPDLHSELNLSSLELGDSALYFCASSTLTGGTEAFFGQGTRLTVV.

The table lists this clone with a few counts. The rearrangement uses TRBV18 and TRBJ1-1, with 8 bases aligning to TRBD1. The V and J ends lost 4 bases and 8 bases, in that order; junction bases with no gene match: 9. The CDR3 has 14 residues. The germline CDR1 and CDR2 sequences are KGHSH and LQKENI. The CDR3 bases are TGTGCCAGCTCACTTCAGGGGGCGCAACGGGAAGCTTTCTTT. This encodes CASSLQGAQREAFF.

This chain uses TRBV10-3 with TRBJ2-6; D possibly corresponds to TRBD1 (5 bases). CDR3 length: 18 amino acids. Germline V gene sequence: CDR1 ENHRY, CDR2 SYGVKD. Trimming removed 4 bases at V and 4 bases at J, with 20 bases between. CDR3 in DNA: TGTGCCATCAGTGTTCTAGGGGTAGGTTCGTCCGGGGCCAACGTCCTGACTTTC. It is translated as CAISVLGVGSSGANVLTF.

The chain joins TRBV10-2 to TRBJ2-7; a weak D match, TRBD1 (6 bases). Per the germline V gene, CDR1 is WSHSY and CDR2 is SAAADI. The CDR3 extends over 11 amino acids. Deletions cut 8 bases from V and 4 bases from J, with 9 bases between. CDR3 DNA sequence: TGCGCCAGCGGACAGCCATACGAGCAGTACTTC. It yields the protein CASGQPYEQYF.

The chain is built from TRBV11-3 and TRBJ2-1; D is unresolved. V was cut by 5 bases and J by 7 bases, with 12 bases left in between. Germline-derived CDR1 and CDR2 are SGHNT and YENEEA. The CDR3 sequence is 13 residues long. The CDR3 loop is CASSNRFGNEQFF. CDR3 bases: TGTGCCAGCAGCAATAGATTCGGGAATGAGCAGTTCTTC.

The chain joins TRBV2 to TRBJ1-2; D call uncertain. The CDR3 length is 15 residues. Deletions cut 3 bases from V and 0 bases from J, with 11 bases between. CDR1 is SNHLY, CDR2 FYNNEI, per germline. The CDR3 bases are TGTGCCAGCAGTGACCTCCGGCGGACTAACTATGGCTACACCTTC. Translating gives CASSDLRRTNYGYTF. Using reference TRBV2 and TRBJ1-2 for the parts outside the CDR3, the full variable domain is EPEVTQTPSHQVTQMGQEVILRCVPISNHLYFYWYRQILGQKVEFLVSFYNNEISEKSEIFDDQFSVERPDGSNFTLKIRSTKLEDSAMYFCASSDLRRTNYGYTFGSGTRLTVV.

V is TRBV30 and J is TRBJ1-1; no firm D call. Germline V gene sequence: CDR1 GTSNPN, CDR2 SVGIG (reference sequence). The CDR3 runs to 13 residues. Trimming left V 2 bases short and J 4 bases short, with 11 bases between. As DNA, the CDR3 is TGTGCCTGGAGTTTAAGCCTGATCACTGAAGCTTTCTTT. It translates to CAWSLSLITEAFF.